Shown below are 3 T cell receptor beta chains from a single sample sequenced in a study of CD8 T cells in acute hepatitis C reinfection. Study-level results: TRBV04 and TRBV06 were preferentially used in all groups, not explained by naive pool overrepresentation.

Only in-frame clones appear in the TCRdb table, and some are missing; sequencing was by immunoSEQ multiplex PCR. The data contain around 2,700 clones, about 70% of them seen just once; the ten biggest clones take up 10% to 12%. Time point denoted: at least 347 days after estimated infection, following spontaneous clearance. Sequencing of hepatitis C virus-specific cells was done ex vivo rather than after in vitro expansion. Source: HCV NS3-1073 tetramer-sorted CD8+ T cells from PBMCs, taken at follow-up. The receptors originated from a man aged 40-50 years who spontaneously cleared hepatitis C infection.

Turning to this clone: An end of the junction does not agree with germline; a read error may underlie this. V and J are TRBV5-4 and TRBJ1-1; D is ambiguous. This CDR3 spans 15 amino acids. The germline V gene has CDR1 SGHNT and CDR2 YYREEE (reference sequence). In DNA form, the CDR3 reads TGTGCCAGCAGCTTGGTCAGTCTCCCAGACACTGAAGCCTTCTTT. Its translation: CASSLVSLPDTEAFF. Filled out from reference TRBV5-4 and TRBJ1-1, the complete variable domain reads ETGVTQSPTHLIKTRGQQVTLRCSSQSGHNTVSWYQQALGQGPQFIFQYYREEENGRGNFPPRFSGLQFPNYSSELNVNALELDDSALYLCASSLVSLPDTEAFFGQGTRLTVV.

J is TRBJ2-5 and V is TRBV4-1, with 14 bases identical to TRBD2. This CDR3 has 15 residues. The germline V gene encodes CDR1 MGHRA and CDR2 YSYEKL. Unmatched junction bases numbered 9, after V lost 4 bases and J lost 11 bases. This chain's CDR3 is CASSLGTSGSEEQYF. CDR3 nucleotides: TGCGCCAGCAGCCTAGGGACTAGCGGGAGTGAAGAGCAGTACTTC.

J is TRBJ2-3 and V is TRBV4-1; D gene ambiguous. Germline CDR1 and CDR2: MGHRA and YSYEKL. V lost 1 base and J 2 bases, leaving 16 bases between the germline ends. CDR3 size: 17 residues. Written as DNA, the CDR3 is TGCGCCAGCAGCCAAGCCCTCCCCCTGATGGTCACAGATACGCAGTATTTT. Protein sequence: CASSQALPLMVTDTQYF.